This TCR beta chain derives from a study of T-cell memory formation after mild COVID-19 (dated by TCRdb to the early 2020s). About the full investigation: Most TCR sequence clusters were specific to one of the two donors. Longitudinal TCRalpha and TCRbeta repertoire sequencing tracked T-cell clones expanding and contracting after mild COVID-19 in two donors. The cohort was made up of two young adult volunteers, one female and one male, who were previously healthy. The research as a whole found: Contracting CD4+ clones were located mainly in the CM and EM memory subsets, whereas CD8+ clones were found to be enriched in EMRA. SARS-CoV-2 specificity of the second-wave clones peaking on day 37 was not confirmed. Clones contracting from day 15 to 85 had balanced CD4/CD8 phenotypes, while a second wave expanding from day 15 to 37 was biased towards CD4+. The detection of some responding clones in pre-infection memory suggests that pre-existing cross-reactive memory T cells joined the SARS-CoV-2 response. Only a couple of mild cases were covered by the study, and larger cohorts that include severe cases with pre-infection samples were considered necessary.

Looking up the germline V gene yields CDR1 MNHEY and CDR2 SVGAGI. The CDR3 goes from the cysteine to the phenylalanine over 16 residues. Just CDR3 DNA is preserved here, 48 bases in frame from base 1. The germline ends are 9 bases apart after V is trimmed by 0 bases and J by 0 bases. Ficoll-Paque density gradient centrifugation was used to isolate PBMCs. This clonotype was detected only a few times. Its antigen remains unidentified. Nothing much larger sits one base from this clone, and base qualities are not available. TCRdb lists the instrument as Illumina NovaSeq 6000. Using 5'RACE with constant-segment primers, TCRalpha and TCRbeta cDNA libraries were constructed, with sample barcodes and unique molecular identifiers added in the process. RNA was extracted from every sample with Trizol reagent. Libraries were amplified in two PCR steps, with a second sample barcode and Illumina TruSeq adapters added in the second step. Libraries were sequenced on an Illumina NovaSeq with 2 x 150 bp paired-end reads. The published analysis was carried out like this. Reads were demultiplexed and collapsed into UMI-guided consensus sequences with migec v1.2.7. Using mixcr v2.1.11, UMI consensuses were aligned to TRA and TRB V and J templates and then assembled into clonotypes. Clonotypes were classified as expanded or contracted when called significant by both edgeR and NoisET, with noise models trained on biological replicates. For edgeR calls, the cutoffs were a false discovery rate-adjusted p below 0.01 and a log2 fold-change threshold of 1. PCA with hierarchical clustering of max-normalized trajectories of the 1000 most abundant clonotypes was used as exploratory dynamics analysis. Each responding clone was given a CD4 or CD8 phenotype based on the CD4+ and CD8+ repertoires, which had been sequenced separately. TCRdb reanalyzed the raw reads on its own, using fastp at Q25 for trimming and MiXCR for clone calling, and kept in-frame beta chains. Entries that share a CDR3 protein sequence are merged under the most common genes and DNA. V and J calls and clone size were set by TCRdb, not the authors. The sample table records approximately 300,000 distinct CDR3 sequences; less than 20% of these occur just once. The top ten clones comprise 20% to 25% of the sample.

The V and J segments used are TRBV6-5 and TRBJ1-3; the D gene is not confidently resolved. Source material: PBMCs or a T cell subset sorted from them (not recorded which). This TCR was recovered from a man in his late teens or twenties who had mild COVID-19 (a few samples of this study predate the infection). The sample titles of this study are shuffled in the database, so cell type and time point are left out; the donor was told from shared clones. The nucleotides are TGTGCCAGCAGTTACTCACCGGGCCACTCTGGAAACACCATATATTTT. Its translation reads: CASSYSPGHSGNTIYF.